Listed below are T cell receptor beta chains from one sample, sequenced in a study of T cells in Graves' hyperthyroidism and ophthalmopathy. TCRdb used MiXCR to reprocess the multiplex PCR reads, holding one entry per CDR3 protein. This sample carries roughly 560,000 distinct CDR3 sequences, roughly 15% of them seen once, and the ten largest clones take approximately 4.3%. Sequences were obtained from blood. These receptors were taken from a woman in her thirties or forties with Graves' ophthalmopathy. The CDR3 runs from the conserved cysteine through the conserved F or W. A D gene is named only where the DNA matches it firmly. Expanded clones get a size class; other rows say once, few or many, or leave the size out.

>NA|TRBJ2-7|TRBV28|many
TGTGCCAGCAGTTCAGCAGGAGAGACCCCGACCTACGAGCAGTACTTC
CASSSAGETPTYEQYF
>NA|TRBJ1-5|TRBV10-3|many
TGTGCCATCAGTACCAGGGAGGATCAGCCCCAGCATTTT
CAISTREDQPQHF
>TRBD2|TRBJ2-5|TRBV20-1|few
TGCAGTGCTAGAGTGGGACTAGCCCAAGAGACCCAGTACTTC
CSARVGLAQETQYF
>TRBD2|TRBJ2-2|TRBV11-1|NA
TGTGCCAGCAGACCAGCGGGACTAGCGGGACGGACCGGGGAGCTGTTTTTT
CASRPAGLAGRTGELFF
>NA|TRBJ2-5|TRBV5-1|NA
TGCGCCAGCAGCTTGTCTAGGCCACAAGAGACCCAGTACTTC
CASSLSRPQETQYF
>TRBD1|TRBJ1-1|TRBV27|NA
TGTGCCAGCAGTTCGCGGACCTACAGGGGCACTGAAGCTTTCTTT
CASSSRTYRGTEAFF
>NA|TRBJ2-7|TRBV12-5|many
TGTGCTAGTGCCCTGGGGCTAGTCGGGCCCTACGAGCAGTACTTC
CASALGLVGPYEQYF
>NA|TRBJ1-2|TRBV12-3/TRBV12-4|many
TGTGCCAGCAGTTTAAAGGGTGGCTATGGCTACACCTTC
CASSLKGGYGYTF
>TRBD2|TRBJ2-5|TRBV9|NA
TGTGCCAGCAGCGTTACGGGAGGGCCGGAGACCCAGTACTTC
CASSVTGGPETQYF
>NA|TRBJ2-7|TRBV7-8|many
TGTGCCAGCAGCGGGATGGACGGTCCCTACGAGCAGTACTTC
CASSGMDGPYEQYF
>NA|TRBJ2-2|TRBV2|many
TGTGCCAGCAGTGAGGCCTTCCGCGTAGGGGTCGTCGGGGAGCTGTTTTTT
CASSEAFRVGVVGELFF
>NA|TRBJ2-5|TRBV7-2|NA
TGTGCCAGCAGCTTTCTTAGTCGCGAGACCCAGTACTTC
CASSFLSRETQYF
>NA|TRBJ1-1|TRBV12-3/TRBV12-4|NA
TGTGCCAGCAAGGCCGGCGCGGGGATTGCCACTGAAGCTTTCTTT
CASKAGAGIATEAFF
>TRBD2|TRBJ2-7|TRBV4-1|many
TGCGCCAGCAGCCTAAGCAGACTAGCGGGGTCCTCCTACGAGCAGTACTTC
CASSLSRLAGSSYEQYF
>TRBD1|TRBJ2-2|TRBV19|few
TGTGCCAGTTCGGGACAGGGGTTGGGAACCGGGGAGCTGTTTTTT
CASSGQGLGTGELFF
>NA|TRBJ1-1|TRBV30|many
TGTGCCTGGAAGTATGGAGTTGGAAGGGGCCGTCCTGAAGCTTTCTTT
CAWKYGVGRGRPEAFF
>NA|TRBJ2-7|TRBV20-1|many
TGCAGTGCTAGCTTCTACGGGACTTTTTTTTCCTACGAGCAGTACTTC
CSASFYGTFFSYEQYF
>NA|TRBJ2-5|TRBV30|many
TGTGCCTGGAGTGGACGGATCCAAGAGACCCAGTACTTC
CAWSGRIQETQYF
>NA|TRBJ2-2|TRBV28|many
TGTGCCAGCAGTTTACATACCGGGGAGCTGTTTTTT
CASSLHTGELFF
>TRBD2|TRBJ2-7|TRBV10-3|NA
TGTGCCATCAGTGAGTCCAGCGGGAGGGCATTGTACGAGCAGTACTTC
CAISESSGRALYEQYF
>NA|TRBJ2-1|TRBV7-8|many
TGTGCCAGCAGCTTAGGTTCCTACAATGAGCAGTTCTTC
CASSLGSYNEQFF
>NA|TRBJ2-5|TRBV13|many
TGTGCCAGCAGCTTAAACGGCGGTACCCAAGAGACCCAGTACTTC
CASSLNGGTQETQYF
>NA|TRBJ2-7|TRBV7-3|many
TGTGCCAGCAGCTTGTTCACCCTCGAGCAGTACTTC
CASSLFTLEQYF
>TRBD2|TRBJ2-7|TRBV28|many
TGTGCCAGCAGTTCCTACCCCGGTGGGACTAGCGGGCAAAACTCCTACGAGCAGTACTTC
CASSSYPGGTSGQNSYEQYF
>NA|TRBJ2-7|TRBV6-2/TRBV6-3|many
TGTGCCAGCAGTTACCCTCAGGGATCGGCGGGCTACGAGCAGTACTTC
CASSYPQGSAGYEQYF
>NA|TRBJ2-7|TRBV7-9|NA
TGTGCATACGGGGACACAGCCTACGAGCAGTACTTC
CAYGDTAYEQYF
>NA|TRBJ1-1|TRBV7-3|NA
TGTGCCAGCACCCCTCTGACGGGTGTTGGCACTGAAGCTTTCTTT
CASTPLTGVGTEAFF
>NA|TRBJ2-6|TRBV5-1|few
TGCGCCAGCAGCTTCTCCACAGGGTCTGGGGCCAACGTCCTGACTTTC
CASSFSTGSGANVLTF
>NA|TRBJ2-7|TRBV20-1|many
TGCAGTGCTAGTAAGGGGTGGCAGTACTTC
CSASKGWQYF
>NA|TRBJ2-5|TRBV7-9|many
TGTGCCAGCAGCTTCCAGGGGAAATCCCAAGAGACCCAGTACTTC
CASSFQGKSQETQYF
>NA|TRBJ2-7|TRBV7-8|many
TGTGCCAGCAGCCCCAGGTCGGGGTCGAGCTCCTACGAGCAGTACTTC
CASSPRSGSSSYEQYF
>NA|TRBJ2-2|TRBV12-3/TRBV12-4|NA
TGTGCCAGCAGTTTAGTTCAGGGGGGCGGGGAGCTGTTTTTT
CASSLVQGGGELFF
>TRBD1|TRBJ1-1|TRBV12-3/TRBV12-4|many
TGTGCCAGCTGCCCACAGGGGAGGGACACTGAAGCTTTCTTT
CASCPQGRDTEAFF
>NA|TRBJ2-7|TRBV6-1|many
TGTGCCAGCAGTCAACTAGCCGGCCCCTACGAGCAGTACTTC
CASSQLAGPYEQYF
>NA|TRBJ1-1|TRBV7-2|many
TGTGCCAGCAGCCTTTCTCGTAGTAACACTGAAGCTTTCTTT
CASSLSRSNTEAFF
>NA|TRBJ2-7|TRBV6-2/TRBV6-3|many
TGTGCCAGCATTAGGCCGGGGGACTACGAGCAGTACTTC
CASIRPGDYEQYF
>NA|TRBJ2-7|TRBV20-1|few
TGCAGTGCTGGGAAGGACTTCCTCTACGAGCAGTACTTC
CSAGKDFLYEQYF
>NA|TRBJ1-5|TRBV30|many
TGTGCCTGGAGGTCCGGGGGCGATCAGCCCCAGCATTTT
CAWRSGGDQPQHF
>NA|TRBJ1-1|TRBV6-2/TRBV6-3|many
TGTGCCAGCAGTTACTCGGACAACACTGAAGCTTTCTTT
CASSYSDNTEAFF
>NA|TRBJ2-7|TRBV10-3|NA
TGTGCCATCAGTGAACGGGACGGTTTCTACGAGCAGTACTTC
CAISERDGFYEQYF
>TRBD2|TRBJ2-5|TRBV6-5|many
TGTGCCAGCAGTTACTTGGGACTAGCGGGACGTCAAGAGACCCAGTACTTC
CASSYLGLAGRQETQYF
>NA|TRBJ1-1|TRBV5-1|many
TGCGCCAGCAGCTTGAGGGCCGGACAGTTGAACACTGAAGCTTTCTTT
CASSLRAGQLNTEAFF
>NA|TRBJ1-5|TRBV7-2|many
TGTGCCAGCAGCGCCACAGGGAATCAGCCCCAGCATTTT
CASSATGNQPQHF
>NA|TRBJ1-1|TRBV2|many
TGTGCCAGCGGGGAAGTCTCCTGGGAAGCTTTCTTT
CASGEVSWEAFF
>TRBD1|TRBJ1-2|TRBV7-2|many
TGTGCCAGCAGCCCTCGTTGGACAGGGGAAGATGACTACACCTTC
CASSPRWTGEDDYTF
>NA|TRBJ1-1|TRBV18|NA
TGTGCCAGCTCACCTTGGGAGGCGGCGGGGACTGAAGCTTTCTTT
CASSPWEAAGTEAFF
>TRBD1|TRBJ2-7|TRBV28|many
TGTGCCAGCAGTACGGACAGGATAGGGAAGAACGAGCAGTACTTC
CASSTDRIGKNEQYF
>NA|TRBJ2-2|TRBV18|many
TGTGCCAGCTCACCATTTGGCACCGGGGAGCTGTTTTTT
CASSPFGTGELFF
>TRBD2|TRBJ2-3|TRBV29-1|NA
TGCAGCGTTGAAGATGGACGCGCTAGCGGTAGCACAGATACGCAGTATTTT
CSVEDGRASGSTDTQYF
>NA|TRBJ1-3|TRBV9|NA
TGTGCCAGCAGCGTATTTCCCGTCGGGAACGGGGAAATAACTGGAAACACCATATATTTT
CASSVFPVGNGEITGNTIYF
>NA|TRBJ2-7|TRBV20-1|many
TGCAGTGCTAGGGGGGGCGGCTACGAGCAGTACTTC
CSARGGGYEQYF
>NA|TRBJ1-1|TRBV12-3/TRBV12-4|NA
TGTGCCAGCAGTCCCACGACCGGAATCTACACTGAAGCTTTCTTT
CASSPTTGIYTEAFF
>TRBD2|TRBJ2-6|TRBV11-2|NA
TGTGCCAGCAGACCAATAGCGGGAGGACCAAGCTCTGGGGCCAACGTCCTGACTTTC
CASRPIAGGPSSGANVLTF
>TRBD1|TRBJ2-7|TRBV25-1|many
TGTGCCAGCCGGGACAGGCGGACCTACGAGCAGTACTTC
CASRDRRTYEQYF
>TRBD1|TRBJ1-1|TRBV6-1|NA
TGTGCCAGCGGTCCCGGGACAGGGGGTATGAACACTGAAGCTTTCTTT
CASGPGTGGMNTEAFF
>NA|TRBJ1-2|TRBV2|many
TGTGCCAGCAGTTTCTTGGGGAACTATGGCTACACCTTC
CASSFLGNYGYTF
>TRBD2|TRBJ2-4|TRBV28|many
TGTGCCAGCGGAGCTAAACGTGCGGGAGGAGGCAAAAACATTCAGTACTTC
CASGAKRAGGGKNIQYF
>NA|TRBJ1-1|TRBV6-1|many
TGTGCCAGCAGGTTCAGTGGGGGCCGCCCCACTGAAGCTTTCTTT
CASRFSGGRPTEAFF